Sequencing of this T cell receptor beta chain was carried out in a study of Graves' ophthalmopathy and Graves' hyperthyroidism. Study-wide findings and caveats: At about 69% sensitivity and approximately 78% specificity, the model predicted progression of the ophthalmopathy. Most expanded thyroid clonotypes above 0.001 frequency also appeared in blood.

Trimming stripped 3 bases from V and 4 bases from J, with 10 bases between. Per germline, CDR1 SNHLY and CDR2 FYNNEI. The CDR3 has 13 amino acids. This clonotype was detected ten times or more. What it binds is not known. Amplification targeted the TCR beta CDR3 regions, with RNA transcripts as the source material. An initial RT-PCR round employing HTBI primers preceded a second-round multiplex PCR. In TCRdb, the multiplex PCR reads were re-called with MiXCR into one record per CDR3 protein. The profile shows some 410,000 distinct CDR3 sequences, 21% of them singletons. The stable label applied to hyperthyroidism with no ophthalmopathy within 18 months of follow-up. As diagnostic evidence, clinical symptoms, serum thyroxine, TRAb, thyroid ultrasound and orbital computed tomography were relied upon.

The clonotype originates from a woman between 18 and 29 years old with stable Graves' hyperthyroidism. J is TRBJ2-7 and V is TRBV2, with D possibly TRBD2 on 6 matching bases. The sequencing sample was made of peripheral blood. CDR3: CASSDKRAYEQYF. CDR3 sequence (DNA): TGTGCCAGCAGTGATAAGCGGGCTTACGAGCAGTACTTC. The variable domain in full, completed from reference TRBV2 and TRBJ2-7, reads EPEVTQTPSHQVTQMGQEVILRCVPISNHLYFYWYRQILGQKVEFLVSFYNNEISEKSEIFDDQFSVERPDGSNFTLKIRSTKLEDSAMYFCASSDKRAYEQYFGPGTRLTVT.